What follows are 28 T cell receptor beta chains derived from one specimen sequenced in a study of tumor and adjacent non-tumor tissue in lung cancer. This sample's RNA came from whole unsorted tissue. The normal lung tissue was taken more than 3 cm from the tumor edge. TCRbeta libraries were built with three rounds of nested PCR, modified from ARM-PCR. TCRdb ran MiXCR on the multiplex PCR reads and lists one entry per CDR3 protein. The data contain 60,000 to 65,000 distinct CDR3 sequences, about 55% of them singletons. The specimen sequenced was distant non-tumor lung tissue. Every receptor here comes from a man between 70 and 80 years old with non-small cell lung cancer.

This clonotype was found many times. This rearrangement joins TRBV6-6 to TRBJ1-1, with TRBD1 identical over 8 bases. This CDR3 has 16 amino acids. The germline gives CDR1 MNHNY, CDR2 SVGAGI (reference sequence). V was clipped by 2 bases and J by 6 bases; unmatched bases: 11. The CDR3: CASSYHQGQGRAEAFF. DNA for the CDR3: TGTGCCAGCAGTTACCATCAAGGACAGGGAAGAGCTGAAGCTTTCTTT.

A remark on this clonotype: No conserved phenylalanine or tryptophan is present at the end of the CDR3, so a read error is the likely explanation. The chain joins TRBV4-1 to TRBJ1-2; maybe TRBD1 (6 bases). Germline CDR1 MGHRA, CDR2 YSYEKL. Trimming took 0 bases from V and 7 from J, leaving 15 bases between them. The CDR3 spans 15 residues. CDR3 nucleotide sequence: TGCGCCAGCAGCCAAGAAAGGGGGAGCAGGACTGGCTACACCATC. Its translation is CASSQERGSRTGYTI.

This clonotype was seen at least ten times. The V and J genes are TRBV20-1 and TRBJ2-1; 13 nucleotides agree with TRBD2. Germline V gene lookup returns CDR1 DFQATT and CDR2 SNEGSKA (reference sequence). V dropped 6 bases and J dropped 7; count of bases not matched to a gene: 15. The CDR3 consists of 17 residues. This chain's CDR3 is CSATTLLAGGNPNEQFF. CDR3 DNA sequence: TGCAGTGCCACTACCTTACTAGCGGGGGGGAACCCGAATGAGCAGTTCTTC.

The chain uses TRBV5-4 and TRBJ2-3; 9 nucleotides match TRBD1. Trimming cost V 3 bases and J 3 bases; bases outside gene matches: 5. This CDR3 is built from 15 residues. Germline values: CDR1 SGHNT, CDR2 YYREEE (reference sequence). The DNA of the CDR3 is TGTGCCAGCAGCTCGTGGGACAGGGTGACAGATACGCAGTATTTT. It is translated as CASSSWDRVTDTQYF.

A word on this clonotype: The junction does not match germline at one end; this may be a read error. The rearrangement uses TRBV11-1 and TRBJ1-2; unclear D gene. The CDR3 is made up of 13 amino acids. The germline V gene encodes CDR1 SGHAT and CDR2 FQDESV (reference sequence). The chain's CDR3 is CASSLEGGDGYTF. The DNA for the CDR3 is TGTGCCAGCAGCTTGGAGGGAGGAGATGGATACACCTTT. Variable domain in full (rest from reference TRBV11-1 and TRBJ1-2): EAEVAQSPRYKITEKSQAVAFWCDPISGHATLYWYRQILGQGPELLVQFQDESVVDDSQLPKDRFSAERLKGVDSTLKIQPAELGDSAMYLCASSLEGGDGYTFGSGTRLTVV.

This clonotype was seen a handful of times. One junction end does not reproduce the germline sequence, and a read error may be involved. The rearrangement links TRBV14 to TRBJ1-4; D is perhaps TRBD1 (5 bases). The CDR3 has 16 amino acids. Germline V CDR1 and CDR2: SGHDN, FVKESK. CDR3 DNA sequence: TGTGCCAGCAGCCGGGAGTATGCGGGACTATGGGAAAAACCGTTTTTT. Its translation: CASSREYAGLWEKPFF.

The gene calls are TRBV11-2 and TRBJ1-5, with D unclear. The ends were cut back, 1 base at V and 5 bases at J, with 18 bases in the middle. This CDR3 spans 17 amino acids. CDR1 SGHAT and CDR2 FQNNGV come from the germline V gene. CDR3 DNA: TGTGCCAGCAGCTTAGCCTGTAGGCTGGGGAGCGATCAGCCCCAGCATTTT. As protein: CASSLACRLGSDQPQHF.

This clonotype was recorded many times. The chain carries TRBV6-5 and TRBJ2-2; D is ambiguous. The V gene lost 5 bases and the J gene lost 2 bases, with 9 bases spanning the gap. CDR3 length equals 14 residues. The germline V gene encodes CDR1 MNHEY and CDR2 SVGAGI. This CDR3 reads CASSLGSNTGELFF. The CDR3 DNA sequence: TGTGCCAGCAGTCTGGGCTCCAACACCGGGGAGCTGTTTTTT.

The sample holds many counts of this clonotype. This chain uses TRBV12-3 or TRBV12-4 with TRBJ1-5, with D maybe TRBD1 (6 bases). Trimming removed 8 bases from V and 0 bases from J, with 14 bases in between. The CDR3 loop spans 15 amino acids. The CDR3, as DNA: TGTGCCAGCTCCCCTAGGGGGGCTAGCAATCAGCCCCAGCATTTT. It yields the protein CASSPRGASNQPQHF.

This clonotype was detected ten times or more. The rearrangement links TRBV12-3 or TRBV12-4 to TRBJ2-1; 8 nucleotides line up with TRBD1. The CDR3 is 17 amino acids. V was pared by 4 bases and J by 2 bases, with 10 bases of the junction left unmatched. The CDR3 bases are TGTGCCAGCAGTTCAAGCCCGGGACAGGTCGCCTACAATGAGCAGTTCTTC. Protein product: CASSSSPGQVAYNEQFF.

The chain links TRBV11-3 to TRBJ2-1, with TRBD2 identical over 9 bases. Trimming cost V 5 bases and J 16 bases; bases outside gene matches: 9. This CDR3 is built from 12 residues. The germline V gene encodes CDR1 SGHNT and CDR2 YENEEA. The CDR3 protein is CASSGLARGFFF. In DNA form, the CDR3 reads TGTGCCAGCAGCGGACTAGCGAGGGGTTTCTTCTTC.

V usage is TRBV14 and J usage is TRBJ2-5; TRBD2 is a possible D gene (7 bases). Trimming took 0 bases from V and 6 from J, leaving 20 bases between them. This CDR3 comprises 17 residues. Germline V gives CDR1 SGHDN, CDR2 FVKESK. CDR3 DNA: TGTGCCAGCAGCCAAGATCGGGGGTGGGGGGGCCTGAAGACCCAGTACTTC. Translating it yields CASSQDRGWGGLKTQYF.

J is TRBJ2-3 and V is TRBV11-2; D is unresolved. Germline V gene data show CDR1 as SGHAT and CDR2 as FQNNGV. There are 15 residues in the CDR3. The V end was cut by 5 bases, the J end by 6 bases, with 18 bases between. The CDR3 DNA reads as TGTGCCAGCAGCCTCATCGAGGCAGTCACGGATACGCAGTATTTT. Amino acids: CASSLIEAVTDTQYF. Looking up the rest from reference TRBV11-2 and TRBJ2-3 gives the full variable domain: EAGVAQSPRYKIIEKRQSVAFWCNPISGHATLYWYQQILGQGPKLLIQFQNNGVVDDSQLPKDRFSAERLKGVDSTLKIQPAKLEDSAVYLCASSLIEAVTDTQYFGPGTRLTVL.

V gene TRBV11-1 combines with J gene TRBJ2-1; 7 nucleotides line up with TRBD2. The CDR3 covers 14 residues. The V gene's germline CDR1 is SGHAT and CDR2 FQDESV (reference sequence). CDR3 DNA: TGTGGCTGCAGCCCGCTAGCGGACTCAAATGAGCAGTTCTTC. This encodes CGCSPLADSNEQFF.

This clonotype was seen more than once but under ten times. Mismatch with germline at one junction end may stem from a read error. The chain uses TRBV28 and TRBJ2-3, with TRBD2 matching 13 bases. The CDR3 extends over 17 amino acids. Germline V gives CDR1 MDHEN, CDR2 SYDVKM. This CDR3 is CTSRVLAGGPGTDTRYF. The CDR3 DNA reads as TGTACCAGCAGAGTACTAGCGGGGGGGCCCGGCACAGATACGCGGTATTTT.

The chain couples TRBV7-9 to TRBJ1-5; weak D call: TRBD1 (5 bases). The CDR3 has 12 amino acids. V lost 10 bases and J 8 bases, leaving 15 bases between the germline ends. Germline V gene lookup returns CDR1 SEHNR and CDR2 FQNEAQ (reference sequence). The CDR3 sequence is CAIETESKPQHF. DNA for the CDR3: TGTGCCATCGAGACAGAATCCAAGCCCCAGCATTTT.

About this clonotype itself: A much larger clone is a single base away; this may be a read error. The chain is built from TRBV30 and TRBJ2-7; TRBD1 matches 10 bases. J lost 6 bases, V lost 6 bases, and 5 bases had no gene match. The CDR3 totals 12 residues. The germline V gene has CDR1 GTSNPN and CDR2 SVGIG (reference sequence). CDR3 protein: CACDRGQVEQYF. CDR3 coding DNA: TGTGCCTGTGACAGGGGGCAAGTCGAGCAGTACTTC.

There are a few counts of this clonotype. The germline gene is not matched at one end of the junction; a read error may be the cause. The V call is TRBV11-2, the J call TRBJ2-3; D unclear. CDR3 length: 13 amino acids. From germline, CDR1 is SGHAT and CDR2 FQNNGV. The chain's CDR3 is CAGSRLSADTQYF. CDR3 coding DNA: TGTGCCGGCAGCCGGCTAAGTGCAGATACGCAGTATTTT.

Concerning this clonotype itself: A much larger clone lies a single base off, so this may be a read error. J is TRBJ1-4 and V is TRBV5-4; D gene unclear. The CDR3 consists of 15 residues. Germline assignment: CDR1 SGHNT and CDR2 YYREEE (reference sequence). The chain's CDR3 is CASSSRGVQNEKLVF. The CDR3 DNA is TGTGCCAGCAGCTCCCGCGGGGTACAAAATGAAAAACTGGTTTTT. Variable domain in full (rest from reference TRBV5-4 and TRBJ1-4): ETGVTQSPTHLIKTRGQQVTLRCSSQSGHNTVSWYQQALGQGPQFIFQYYREEENGRGNFPPRFSGLQFPNYSSELNVNALELDDSALYLCASSSRGVQNEKLVFGSGTQLSVL.

The CDR3 protein is CSDGLDRVDTDTQYF. CDR3 nucleotides: TGCAGCGATGGTCTGGACAGGGTGGACACAGATACGCAGTATTTT. The chain links TRBV29-1 to TRBJ2-3; 8 nucleotides match TRBD1. Germline CDR1 and CDR2: SQVTM and ANQGSEA. Germline trimming cut 7 bases from V and 2 bases from J; bases unmatched to any gene: 11. The length of the CDR3 is 15 residues.

This clonotype was recorded a few times. This chain connects TRBV6-5 to TRBJ1-2; no reliable D call. The CDR3 length is 14 residues. Germline CDR1 is MNHEY and CDR2 is SVGAGI. V was clipped by 2 bases and J by 5 bases, with 12 bases between them. CDR3 protein: CASSYRGECYGYTF. The DNA for the CDR3 is TGTGCCAGCAGTTACCGGGGAGAGTGTTATGGCTACACCTTC.

This clonotype turned up a few times. A read error may explain this, as a much larger clone is one base away. The conserved phenylalanine or tryptophan is not found at the CDR3 terminus, so this likely reflects a read error. CDR3 loop: CASSLWTDNSPLHS. In DNA form, the CDR3 reads TGTGCCAGCAGCTTGTGGACAGATAATTCACCCCTCCACTCT. The genes are TRBV5-4 and TRBJ1-6; tentatively, D is TRBD1 (6 bases). The germline V gene encodes CDR1 SGHNT and CDR2 YYREEE (reference sequence). This CDR3 is built from 14 residues. The V gene lost 1 base and the J gene lost 5 bases, with 7 bases spanning the gap.

This clonotype was picked up many times. The chain couples TRBV6-6 to TRBJ2-2, with 13 nucleotides matching TRBD2. The CDR3 is 18 residues long. The germline V gene encodes CDR1 MNHNY and CDR2 SVGAGI (reference sequence). Trimming cost V 6 bases and J 0 bases; bases outside gene matches: 7. The CDR3 DNA reads TGTGCCAGCAGATCAGGACTAGCGGGGGACCCGAACACCGGGGAGCTGTTTTTT. It yields the protein CASRSGLAGDPNTGELFF.

This clonotype was counted at least ten times. The V call is TRBV11-3, the J call TRBJ2-2; possibly TRBD2 for D (5 bases). The CDR3 consists of 13 residues. Deletions cut 10 bases from V and 0 bases from J, with 9 bases between. Germline V gene sequence: CDR1 SGHNT, CDR2 YENEEA. The CDR3 is CATLDSNTGELFF. The DNA for the CDR3 is TGTGCCACCTTGGACTCGAACACCGGGGAGCTGTTTTTT. Using reference TRBV11-3 and TRBJ2-2 for the parts outside the CDR3, the full variable domain is EAGVVQSPRYKIIEKKQPVAFWCNPISGHNTLYWYLQNLGQGPELLIRYENEEAVDDSQLPKDRFSAERLKGVDSTLKIQPAELGDSAVYLCATLDSNTGELFFGEGSRLTVL.

As to this clonotype: One end of the junction does not line up with germline, which may come from a read error. This sequence joins TRBV6-5 and TRBJ2-3; 7 bases align to TRBD1. Germline V gene lookup returns CDR1 MNHEY and CDR2 SVGAGI. This CDR3 is 16 amino acids long. For the CDR3, the DNA is TGTGCCAGCAGTTACTTGCAACCCCCCGGGACAGATACGCAGTATTTC. Its protein product is CASSYLQPPGTDTQYF.

This clonotype was recorded only once. A much larger clone lies one base from this, so it may be a read error. The chain joins TRBV30 to TRBJ2-7, with a weak D call TRBD1 (6 bases). Trimming took 3 bases from V and 0 from J, leaving 9 bases between them. Per the germline V gene, CDR1 is GTSNPN and CDR2 is SVGIG (reference sequence). This CDR3 contains 13 residues. This CDR3 reads CAWSEGGSYEQYF. Written as DNA, the CDR3 is TGTGCCTGGAGCGAAGGGGGCTCCTACGAGCAGTACTTC.

Ten or more counts support this clonotype. The J gene is TRBJ1-1, the V gene TRBV12-3 or TRBV12-4, with 7 positions matching TRBD1. Trimming took 11 bases from V and 3 from J; bases not matched to a gene: 3. This CDR3 contains 11 residues. The CDR3 sequence: CASQGHTEAFF. In nucleotides, the CDR3 is TGTGCCTCACAGGGGCACACTGAAGCTTTCTTT.

This clonotype was detected ten times or more. The V and J genes are TRBV29-1 and TRBJ2-7; unclear D gene. Trimming shortened V by 0 bases and J by 2 bases, and 17 bases separated the two germline ends. The CDR3 contains 16 residues. Germline V CDR1 and CDR2: SQVTM, ANQGSEA. CDR3 in amino acids: CSVEERTAVLTYEQYF. In nucleotides, the CDR3 is TGCAGCGTTGAAGAACGAACAGCTGTCCTAACCTACGAGCAGTACTTC.